This TCR beta chain was sequenced in a study of T-cell memory formation after mild COVID-19. As for the study in general: The two donors had largely donor-specific TCR clusters. General observations from the study: Clones that got smaller from day 15 to 85 had even CD4/CD8, while clones growing later tipped toward CD4+. Cross-reactive memory appears to have joined, as suggested by some responding clones showing up in pre-infection memory.

Germline V gene lookup returns CDR1 SGHRS and CDR2 YFSETQ. Between the trimmed V and J ends, which lost 7 bases and 7 bases, there was a span of 21 bases. The CDR3 spans 15 residues. Amplification by 5'RACE using constant-segment primers produced TCR alpha and TCR beta cDNA libraries that carried sample barcodes and UMIs. In TCRdb, the 5' RACE reads were re-called with MiXCR into one record per CDR3 protein. The data hold hundreds of thousands of distinct CDR3 sequences, with around a sixth observed a single time. To note about this clonotype: Its antigen is currently unknown.

The sequence came from an adult woman who had mild COVID-19 (a few samples of this study predate the infection). Cell type and time point are not known. The source material was PBMCs or a T cell subset sorted from them (not recorded which). The chain has TRBV5-1 and TRBJ1-5; D is undetermined. CDR3 coding DNA: TGCGCCAGCTTGGTCCGGGTCCCAGGCGAGCAGCCCCAGCATTTT. It translates to CASLVRVPGEQPQHF. Looking up the rest from reference TRBV5-1 and TRBJ1-5 gives the full variable domain: KAGVTQTPRYLIKTRGQQVTLSCSPISGHRSVSWYQQTPGQGLQFLFEYFSETQRNKGNFPGRFSGRQFSNSRSEMNVSTLELGDSALYLCASLVRVPGEQPQHFGDGTRLSIL.